This note documents a single TCR beta chain sequence. The antigen this receptor binds is unknown. No base-level quality is on record; no much larger clone is a single base apart. The record originates from a study of T cell changes during pregnancy in multiple sclerosis (dated by TCRdb to about 2019). With respect to the entire study: The study examined how the T cell repertoire changed over the course of pregnancy in women with multiple sclerosis.

To prepare the library, the immunoSEQ multiplex PCR assay was applied. What TCRdb holds here is the immuneACCESS table cut down to in-frame rearrangements. Part of the clones is not present; checked against another copy, under half of the missing clones reflect an unresolved V gene, and the others are unexplained. For this sample there are about 98,000 clones; around 92% appear just once. The ten largest clones represent more than 2% of the sample. Germline trimming amounts to 4 bases on V and 6 bases on J, with 5 as the count of junction bases outside the gene matches. The CDR3 contains 14 residues, cysteine and phenylalanine counted. Just CDR3 DNA is preserved here, 42 bases in frame from base 1. From a lookup of the germline V gene (reference sequence), CDR1 and CDR2 are LNHDA and SQIVND.

This receptor was taken from a female donor in good health, enrolled as a control in a pregnancy study. The chain was built from TRBV19 and TRBJ1-4, and TRBD1 matches 7 of the central bases. The input for sequencing was peripheral blood, taken after pregnancy. The sequenced DNA is TGTGCCAGTAGTACTGGGACAGCAGATGAAAAACTGTTTTTT. Its coded protein is CASSTGTADEKLFF.